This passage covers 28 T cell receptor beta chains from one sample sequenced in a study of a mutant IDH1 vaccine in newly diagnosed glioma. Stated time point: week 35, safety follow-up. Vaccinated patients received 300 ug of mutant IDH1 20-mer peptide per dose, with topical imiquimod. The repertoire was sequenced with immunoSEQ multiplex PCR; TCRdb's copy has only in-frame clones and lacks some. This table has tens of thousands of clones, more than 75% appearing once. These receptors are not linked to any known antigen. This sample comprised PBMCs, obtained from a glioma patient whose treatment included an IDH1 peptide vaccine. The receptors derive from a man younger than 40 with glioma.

The CDR3 protein is CASSKPGTNRDTQYF. The CDR3 region has the DNA TGTGCCAGTAGTAAACCCGGGACGAACAGAGATACGCAGTATTTT. The chain uses TRBV19 and TRBJ2-3, with D possibly being TRBD1 or TRBD2 (5 bases each). Between the trimmed V and J ends, which lost 4 bases and 5 bases, there was a span of 16 bases. This CDR3 is built from 15 residues. The germline V gene encodes CDR1 LNHDA and CDR2 SQIVND (reference sequence).

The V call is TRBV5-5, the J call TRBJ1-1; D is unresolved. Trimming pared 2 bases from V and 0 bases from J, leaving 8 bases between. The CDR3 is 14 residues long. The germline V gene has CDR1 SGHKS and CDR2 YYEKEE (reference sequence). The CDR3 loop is CASSLSDMNTEAFF. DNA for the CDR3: TGTGCCAGCAGCTTAAGCGATATGAACACTGAAGCTTTCTTT.

CDR3 in DNA: TGTGCCAGCAGCAAAAGGACAAATAGCAATCAGCCCCAGCATTTT. Its translation is CASSKRTNSNQPQHF. This rearrangement joins TRBV21-1 to TRBJ1-5; the D call TRBD1 from the table was never checked on the DNA. TRBV21-1 is listed as a pseudogene. There are 15 residues in the CDR3.

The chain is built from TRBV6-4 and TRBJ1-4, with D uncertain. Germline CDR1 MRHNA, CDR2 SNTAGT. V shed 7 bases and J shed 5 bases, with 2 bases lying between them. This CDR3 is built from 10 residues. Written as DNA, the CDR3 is TGTGCCAGCAAAAATGAAAAACTGTTTTTT. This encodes CASKNEKLFF.

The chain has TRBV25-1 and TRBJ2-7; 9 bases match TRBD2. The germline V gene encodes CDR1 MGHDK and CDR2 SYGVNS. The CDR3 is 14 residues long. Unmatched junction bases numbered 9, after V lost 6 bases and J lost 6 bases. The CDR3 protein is CASREAGGAFEQYF. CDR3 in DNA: TGTGCCAGCAGAGAAGCGGGGGGAGCTTTCGAGCAGTACTTC.

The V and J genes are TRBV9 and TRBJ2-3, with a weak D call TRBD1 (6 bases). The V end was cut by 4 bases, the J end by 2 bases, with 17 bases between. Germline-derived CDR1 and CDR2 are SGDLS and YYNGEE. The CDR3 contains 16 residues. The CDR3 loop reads CASSSRSQGNTDTQYF. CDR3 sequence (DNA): TGTGCCAGCAGCTCTCGTTCACAGGGAAACACAGATACGCAGTATTTT.

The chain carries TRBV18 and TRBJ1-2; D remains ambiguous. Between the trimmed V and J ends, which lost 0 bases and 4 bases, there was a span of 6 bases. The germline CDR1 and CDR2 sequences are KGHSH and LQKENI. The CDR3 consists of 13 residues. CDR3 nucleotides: TGTGCCAGCTCACCACCGGTTGTCTATGGCTACACCTTC. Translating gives CASSPPVVYGYTF.

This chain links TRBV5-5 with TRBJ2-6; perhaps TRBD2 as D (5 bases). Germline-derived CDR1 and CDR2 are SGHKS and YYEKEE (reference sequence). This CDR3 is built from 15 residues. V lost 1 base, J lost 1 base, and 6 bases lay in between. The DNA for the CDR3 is TGTGCCAGCAGCTTGAGGGAGTCTGGGGCCAACGTCCTGACTTTC. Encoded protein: CASSLRESGANVLTF. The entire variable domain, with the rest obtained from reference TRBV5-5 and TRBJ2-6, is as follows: DAGVTQSPTHLIKTRGQQVTLRCSPISGHKSVSWYQQVLGQGPQFIFQYYEKEERGRGNFPDRFSARQFPNYSSELNVNALLLGDSALYLCASSLRESGANVLTFGAGSRLTVL.

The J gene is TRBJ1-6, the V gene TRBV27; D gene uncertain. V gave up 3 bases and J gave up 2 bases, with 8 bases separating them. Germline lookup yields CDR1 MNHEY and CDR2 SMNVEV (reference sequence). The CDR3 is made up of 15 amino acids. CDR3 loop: CASSFGAPYNSPLHF. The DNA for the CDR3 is TGTGCCAGCAGTTTCGGCGCCCCCTATAATTCACCCCTCCACTTT.

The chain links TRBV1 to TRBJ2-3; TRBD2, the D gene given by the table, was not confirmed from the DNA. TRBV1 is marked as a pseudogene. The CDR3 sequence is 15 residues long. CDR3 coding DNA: TGCACCAGCAGCCAAGCGACTAGTCCCCCAGATACGCAGTATTTT. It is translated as CTSSQATSPPDTQYF.

CDR3 loop: CASRSLSGGASYEQYF. The DNA of the CDR3 is TGCGCCAGCAGGTCCCTTAGCGGGGGGGCCTCGTACGAGCAGTACTTC. This chain joins TRBV5-1 and TRBJ2-7; 11 bases match TRBD2. Germline V gene data show CDR1 as SGHRS and CDR2 as YFSETQ. Trimming removed 5 bases from V and 4 bases from J; junction bases left unmatched: 11. The CDR3 covers 16 residues.

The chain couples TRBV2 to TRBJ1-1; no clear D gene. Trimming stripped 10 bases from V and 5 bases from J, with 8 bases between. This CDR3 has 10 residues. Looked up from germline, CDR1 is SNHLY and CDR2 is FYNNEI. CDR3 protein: CATLWTEAFF. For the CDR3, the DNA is TGTGCCACCTTGTGGACTGAAGCTTTCTTT.

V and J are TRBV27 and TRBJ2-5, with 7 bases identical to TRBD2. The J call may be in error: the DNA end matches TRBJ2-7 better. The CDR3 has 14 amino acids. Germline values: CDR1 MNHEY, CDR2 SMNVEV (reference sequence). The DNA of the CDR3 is TGTGCCAGCAGTTTCGCTAGCGGTCACTACGAGCAGTACTTC. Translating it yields CASSFASGHYEQYF.

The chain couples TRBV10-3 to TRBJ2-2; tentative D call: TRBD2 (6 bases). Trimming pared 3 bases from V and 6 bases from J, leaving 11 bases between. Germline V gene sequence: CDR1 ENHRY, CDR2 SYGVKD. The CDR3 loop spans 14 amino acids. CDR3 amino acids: CAISDRGGSGELFF. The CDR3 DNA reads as TGTGCCATCAGTGACCGGGGAGGTTCCGGGGAGCTGTTTTTT.

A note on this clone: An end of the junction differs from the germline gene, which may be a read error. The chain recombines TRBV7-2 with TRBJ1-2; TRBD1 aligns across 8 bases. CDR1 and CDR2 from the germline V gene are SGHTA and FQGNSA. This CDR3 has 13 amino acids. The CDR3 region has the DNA TGTGCCACCAGCCCGACAGGGGTATATGGCTACACCTTC. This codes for CATSPTGVYGYTF.

CDR3 nucleotide sequence: TGTGCCAGCAGCATAAAGAGCGTGGGGCTGGTTACTCGGGAGCAGTACTTC. Amino acid sequence: CASSIKSVGLVTREQYF. The chain has TRBV11-2 and TRBJ2-7; D possibly corresponds to TRBD1 (5 bases). The CDR3 loop spans 17 amino acids. Germline V lookup: CDR1 SGHAT, CDR2 FQNNGV. Between the trimmed V and J ends, which lost 5 bases and 7 bases, there was a span of 27 bases.

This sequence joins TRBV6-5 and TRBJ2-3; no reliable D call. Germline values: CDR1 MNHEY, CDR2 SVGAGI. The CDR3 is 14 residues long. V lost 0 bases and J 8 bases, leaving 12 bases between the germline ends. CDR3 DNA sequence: TGTGCCAGCAGTTACTCGCCCCCCCCGGGTACGCAGTATTTT. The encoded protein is CASSYSPPPGTQYF.

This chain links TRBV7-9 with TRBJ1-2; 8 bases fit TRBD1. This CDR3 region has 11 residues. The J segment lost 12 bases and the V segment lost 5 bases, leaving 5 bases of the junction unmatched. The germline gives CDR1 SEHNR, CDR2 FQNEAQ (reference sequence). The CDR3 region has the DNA TGTGCCAGCAGCGTTCAGGGGGCAGACACCTTC. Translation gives CASSVQGADTF.

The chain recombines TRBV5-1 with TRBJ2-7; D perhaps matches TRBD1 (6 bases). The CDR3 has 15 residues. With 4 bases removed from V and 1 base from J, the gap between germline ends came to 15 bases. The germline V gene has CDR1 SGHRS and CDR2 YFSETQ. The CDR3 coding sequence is TGCGCCAGCAGCCCGATCACAGGGTTATCCTACGAGCAGTACTTC. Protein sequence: CASSPITGLSYEQYF.

CDR3 residues: CASSSKGQDYGYTF. CDR3 in DNA: TGTGCCAGCAGCTCCAAAGGACAGGACTATGGCTACACCTTC. V gene TRBV7-2 combines with J gene TRBJ1-2; 7 bases match TRBD1. CDR1 and CDR2 (germline): SGHTA, FQGNSA. This CDR3 contains 14 residues. V lost 4 bases to trimming and J lost 3 bases; unmatched junction nucleotides: 5.

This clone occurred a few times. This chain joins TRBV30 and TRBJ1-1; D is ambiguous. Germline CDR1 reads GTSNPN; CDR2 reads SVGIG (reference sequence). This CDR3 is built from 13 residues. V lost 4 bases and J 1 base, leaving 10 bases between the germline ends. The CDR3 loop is CAWKRKGNTEAFF. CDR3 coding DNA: TGTGCCTGGAAAAGAAAGGGGAACACTGAAGCTTTCTTT.

CDR3 DNA sequence: TGTGCCAGCAGCCTTCGGGACGCGGGGCACACCGGGGAGCTGTTTTTT. It specifies CASSLRDAGHTGELFF. The chain employs TRBV7-2 and TRBJ2-2; possible D gene TRBD2, 6 bases. Per the germline V gene, CDR1 is SGHTA and CDR2 is FQGNSA. This CDR3 contains 16 residues. V lost 5 bases, J lost 3 bases, and 16 bases lay in between. Full variable domain (remainder filled in from reference TRBV7-2 and TRBJ2-2): GAGVSQSPSNKVTEKGKDVELRCDPISGHTALYWYRQSLGQGLEFLIYFQGNSAPDKSGLPSDRFSAERTGGSVSTLTIQRTQQEDSAVYLCASSLRDAGHTGELFFGEGSRLTVL.

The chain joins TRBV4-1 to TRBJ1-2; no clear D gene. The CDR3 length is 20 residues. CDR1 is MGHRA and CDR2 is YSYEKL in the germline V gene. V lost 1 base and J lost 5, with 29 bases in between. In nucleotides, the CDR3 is TGCGCCAGCAGCCAAGGGGGAGGTTTGAATGTTAGAACCCCAAAATATGGCTACACCTTC. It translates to CASSQGGGLNVRTPKYGYTF.

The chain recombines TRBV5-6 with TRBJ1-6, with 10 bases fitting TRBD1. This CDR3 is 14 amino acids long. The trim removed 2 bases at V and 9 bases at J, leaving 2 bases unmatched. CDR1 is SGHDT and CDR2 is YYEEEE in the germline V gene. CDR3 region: CASSFGQGGSPLHF. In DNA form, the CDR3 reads TGTGCCAGCAGCTTCGGACAGGGGGGTTCACCCCTCCACTTT.

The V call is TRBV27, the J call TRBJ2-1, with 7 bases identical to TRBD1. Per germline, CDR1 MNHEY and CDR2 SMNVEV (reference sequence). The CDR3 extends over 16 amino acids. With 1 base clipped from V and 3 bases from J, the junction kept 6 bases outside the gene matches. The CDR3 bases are TGTGCCAGCAGTTTATGGCCCCGGGACAGCTACAATGAGCAGTTCTTC. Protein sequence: CASSLWPRDSYNEQFF.

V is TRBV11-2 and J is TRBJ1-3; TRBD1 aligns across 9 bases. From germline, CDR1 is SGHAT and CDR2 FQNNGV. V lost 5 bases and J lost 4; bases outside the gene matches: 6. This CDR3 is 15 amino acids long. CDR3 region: CASSEQGALGNTIYF. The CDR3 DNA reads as TGTGCCAGCAGCGAACAGGGGGCACTCGGAAACACCATATATTTT.

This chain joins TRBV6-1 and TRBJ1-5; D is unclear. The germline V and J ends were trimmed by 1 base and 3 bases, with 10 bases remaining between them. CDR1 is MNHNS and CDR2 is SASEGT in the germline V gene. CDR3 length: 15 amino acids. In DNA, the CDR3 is TGTGCCAGCAGTGAAGGTTTGCTTATCAATCAGCCCCAGCATTTT. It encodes CASSEGLLINQPQHF.

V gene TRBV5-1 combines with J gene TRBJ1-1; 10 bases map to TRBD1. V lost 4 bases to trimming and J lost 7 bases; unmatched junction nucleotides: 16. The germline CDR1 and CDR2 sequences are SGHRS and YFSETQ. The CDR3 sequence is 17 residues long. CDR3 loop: CASSRGQGLVTLFEAFF. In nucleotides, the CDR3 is TGCGCCAGCAGCAGGGGACAGGGGTTAGTAACCCTCTTTGAAGCTTTCTTT.